These 16 T cell receptor beta chains originate from one sample sequenced in a study of blood T cell repertoires in COVID-19 (dated by TCRdb to the early 2020s). Library generation was performed with the immunoSEQ multiplex PCR assay. The source is immuneACCESS, and TCRdb retained only in-frame sequences with V and J called. Part of the clones is not carried over; for the studies checked, unresolved V genes explain less than half of this, and the remainder is unexplained. The sample records about 250,000 clones, 88% of which are singletons. Clones ranked in the top ten supply about 0.99% of the sample. Sequenced sample: peripheral blood. The receptors were sampled from a middle-aged woman who had recovered from COVID-19.

CDR3 residues: CASSPWGDSNQPQHF. Written as DNA, the CDR3 is TGTGCCAGCAGCCCCTGGGGAGATAGCAATCAGCCCCAGCATTTT. The J gene is TRBJ1-5, the V gene TRBV6-5; D not resolved. Germline assignment: CDR1 MNHEY and CDR2 SVGAGI. V dropped 6 bases and J dropped 0 bases, with 12 bases sitting between them. This CDR3 spans 15 amino acids.

V usage is TRBV30 and J usage is TRBJ1-5; D not certain. CDR3 length: 13 amino acids. V was shortened by 2 bases and J by 2 bases, with 7 bases between the two germline ends. Looked up from germline, CDR1 is GTSNPN and CDR2 is SVGIG (reference sequence). The CDR3 region is CAWSLAGNQPQHF. The CDR3 DNA reads as TGTGCCTGGAGTTTGGCGGGCAATCAGCCCCAGCATTTT.

The V and J genes are TRBV2 and TRBJ1-4, with TRBD1 matching over 8 bases. The length of the CDR3 is 14 residues. V lost 5 bases to trimming and J lost 3 bases; unmatched junction nucleotides: 2. Per germline, CDR1 SNHLY and CDR2 FYNNEI. The CDR3 loop is CASSPGQANEKLFF. The CDR3 DNA follows: TGTGCCAGCAGTCCGGGACAGGCTAATGAAAAACTGTTTTTT.

The gene calls are TRBV10-3 and TRBJ2-3; 14 bases agree with TRBD2. With 5 bases clipped from V and 6 bases from J, the junction kept 7 bases outside the gene matches. This CDR3 is 16 amino acids long. The germline V gene has CDR1 ENHRY and CDR2 SYGVKD. CDR3 sequence: CAISSGLAGEVDTQYF. The CDR3 region has the DNA TGTGCCATCAGTTCGGGACTAGCGGGAGAGGTGGATACGCAGTATTTT.

The rearrangement uses TRBV5-1 and TRBJ2-2; the D gene is possibly TRBD2 (6 bases). There are 16 residues in the CDR3. The V end was cut by 6 bases, the J end by 0 bases, with 15 bases between. The V gene's germline CDR1 is SGHRS and CDR2 YFSETQ. The CDR3 loop reads CASTPRRATNTGELFF. The CDR3, as DNA: TGCGCCAGCACCCCCAGGAGGGCCACGAACACCGGGGAGCTGTTTTTT.

The V and J genes are TRBV19 and TRBJ2-2; D possibly corresponds to TRBD2 (5 bases). CDR3 length: 15 amino acids. In germline, CDR1 is LNHDA, CDR2 SQIVND (reference sequence). V dropped 7 bases and J dropped 2 bases, with 14 bases sitting between them. CDR3 bases: TGTGCCAGTACCGATGGAGGCTATAACACCGGGGAGCTGTTTTTT. It is translated as CASTDGGYNTGELFF.

This clone has a handful of counts. The V call is TRBV7-9, the J call TRBJ1-1; D perhaps matches TRBD1 (6 bases). Trimming left V 5 bases short and J 0 bases short, with 13 bases between. Germline-derived CDR1 and CDR2 are SEHNR and FQNEAQ (reference sequence). This CDR3 has 15 residues. CDR3 region: CASSPQGGLNTEAFF. The CDR3 region has the DNA TGTGCCAGCAGCCCACAGGGAGGGTTGAACACTGAAGCTTTCTTT.

V is TRBV4-2 and J is TRBJ2-3; TRBD2 agrees at 7 bases. The CDR3 runs to 16 residues. Trimming at V came to 4 bases and at J to 5 bases, leaving 12 bases not matched to a gene. Germline V gives CDR1 LGHNA, CDR2 YNFKEQ. DNA of the CDR3: TGTGCCAGCAGCCCTCAGGTACTAGCGAGCCAAGATACGCAGTATTTT. This translates into CASSPQVLASQDTQYF.

The V and J genes are TRBV6-1 and TRBJ2-1, with 8 bases lining up with TRBD1. Per the germline V gene, CDR1 is MNHNS and CDR2 is SASEGT. With 7 bases clipped from V and 1 base from J, the junction kept 6 bases outside the gene matches. The CDR3 has 15 amino acids. CDR3 DNA sequence: TGTGCCAGCACCGACAGGGGCCCATCCTACAATGAGCAGTTCTTC. Its translation is CASTDRGPSYNEQFF.

The V call is TRBV25-1, the J call TRBJ1-1, with D maybe TRBD1 (6 bases). The CDR3 has 13 residues. The V gene's germline CDR1 is MGHDK and CDR2 SYGVNS. V lost 7 bases, J lost 8 bases, and 17 bases lay in between. In DNA form, the CDR3 reads TGTGCCAGCACCGGAGACGGCCAGGGGGAAGCTTTCTTT. Its translation: CASTGDGQGEAFF.

V gene TRBV30 combines with J gene TRBJ2-2; 8 nucleotides agree with TRBD1. Trimming removed 5 bases from V and 0 bases from J; junction bases left unmatched: 2. This CDR3 has 14 amino acids. Germline assignment: CDR1 GTSNPN and CDR2 SVGIG (reference sequence). For the CDR3, the DNA is TGTGCCTGGCCGGACAGGGCGAACACCGGGGAGCTGTTTTTT. Protein product: CAWPDRANTGELFF.

As for this clone: Additional DNA sequences in this sample encode the identical CDR3. This chain joins TRBV14 and TRBJ1-1; no definite D call. V was pared by 3 bases and J by 0 bases, with 11 bases between. CDR1 and CDR2 (germline): SGHDN, FVKESK. This CDR3 has 15 residues. The CDR3: CASSHLTPMNTEAFF. The CDR3 coding sequence is TGTGCCAGCAGCCACCTGACACCAATGAACACTGAAGCTTTCTTT.

V usage is TRBV7-9 and J usage is TRBJ1-4; 9 nucleotides line up with TRBD1. The CDR3 is made up of 14 amino acids. Trimming removed 4 bases from V and 5 bases from J; junction bases left unmatched: 2. CDR1 is SEHNR, CDR2 FQNEAQ, per germline (reference sequence). The CDR3 reads CASSSGTGNEKLFF. In DNA, the CDR3 is TGTGCCAGCAGCTCCGGGACAGGGAATGAAAAACTGTTTTTT.

This clone was detected only once. The rearrangement uses TRBV6-2 or TRBV6-3 and TRBJ2-6, with TRBD1 as a possible D gene (5 bases). The V gene lost 2 bases and the J gene lost 4 bases, with 12 bases spanning the gap. CDR1 MNHEY and CDR2 SVGEGT come from the germline V gene. This CDR3 spans 16 amino acids. CDR3 DNA sequence: TGTGCCAGCAGTTACCAGGGCGTTGGCGGGGCCAACGTCCTGACTTTC. This gives the protein CASSYQGVGGANVLTF.

The chain has TRBV11-2 and TRBJ1-2, with 7 bases lining up with TRBD1. Trimming took 6 bases from V and 0 from J; bases not matched to a gene: 7. The CDR3 contains 15 residues. From germline, CDR1 is SGHAT and CDR2 FQNNGV. CDR3 DNA sequence: TGTGCCAGCAGGCGCCAGGGGGGACCTAACTATGGCTACACCTTC. Protein sequence: CASRRQGGPNYGYTF.

The chain combines TRBV7-6 with TRBJ2-7; 9 bases fit TRBD1. The germline gives CDR1 SGHVS, CDR2 FNYEAQ. The V gene end was trimmed by 0 bases and the J gene end by 1 base; junction bases not matched to a gene: 16. The CDR3 is made up of 20 amino acids. The CDR3 DNA reads TGTGCCAGCAGCTTAGCCGCCGGGACAGGGACCCTCCAGGGGTCCTACGAGCAGTACTTC. Translation gives CASSLAAGTGTLQGSYEQYF.